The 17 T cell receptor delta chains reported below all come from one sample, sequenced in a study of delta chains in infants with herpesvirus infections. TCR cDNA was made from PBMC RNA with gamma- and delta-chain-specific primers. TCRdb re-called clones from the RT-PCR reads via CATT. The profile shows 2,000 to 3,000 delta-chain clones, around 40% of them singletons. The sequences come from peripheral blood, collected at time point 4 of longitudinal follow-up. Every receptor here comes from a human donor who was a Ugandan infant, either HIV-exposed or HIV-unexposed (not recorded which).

Here the CDR3 DNA reads TGTGCTCTTGGCCAGGTACGCACCGATAAACTCATCTTT. It yields the protein CALGQVRTDKLIF. The genes are TRDV1 and TRDJ1; unclear D gene. V dropped 6 bases and J dropped 1 base, with 9 bases sitting between them. The CDR3 extends over 13 amino acids. CDR1 is TSWWSYY and CDR2 is QGS in the germline V gene.

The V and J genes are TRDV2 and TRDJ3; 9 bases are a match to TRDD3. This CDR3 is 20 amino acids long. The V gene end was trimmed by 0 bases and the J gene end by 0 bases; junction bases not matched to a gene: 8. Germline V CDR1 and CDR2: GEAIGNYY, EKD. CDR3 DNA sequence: TGTGCCTGTGACACCGTCGCTGGGGGATCCCGCTCCTGGGACACCCGACAGATGTTTTTC. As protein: CACDTVAGGSRSWDTRQMFF.

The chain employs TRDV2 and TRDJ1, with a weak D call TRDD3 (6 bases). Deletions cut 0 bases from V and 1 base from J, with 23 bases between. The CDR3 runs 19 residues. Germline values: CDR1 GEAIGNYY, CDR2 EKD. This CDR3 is CACDTLARSGIGSTDKLIF. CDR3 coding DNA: TGTGCCTGTGACACCCTGGCGAGATCTGGGATAGGGAGCACCGATAAACTCATCTTT.

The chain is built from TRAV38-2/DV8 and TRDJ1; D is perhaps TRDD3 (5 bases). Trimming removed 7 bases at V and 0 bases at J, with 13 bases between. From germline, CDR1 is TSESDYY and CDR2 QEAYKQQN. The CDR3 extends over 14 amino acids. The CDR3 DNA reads TGTGCTTATGGCTCGGGGAAGTACACCGATAAACTCATCTTT. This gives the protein CAYGSGKYTDKLIF.

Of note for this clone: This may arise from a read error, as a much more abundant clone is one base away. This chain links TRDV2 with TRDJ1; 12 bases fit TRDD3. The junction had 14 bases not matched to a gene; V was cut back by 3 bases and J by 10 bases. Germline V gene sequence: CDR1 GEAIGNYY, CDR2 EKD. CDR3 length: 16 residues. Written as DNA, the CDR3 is TGTGCCTGTGACCCCGTGAAACTGGGGGATACTGCGGTACTCATCTTT. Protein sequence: CACDPVKLGDTAVLIF.

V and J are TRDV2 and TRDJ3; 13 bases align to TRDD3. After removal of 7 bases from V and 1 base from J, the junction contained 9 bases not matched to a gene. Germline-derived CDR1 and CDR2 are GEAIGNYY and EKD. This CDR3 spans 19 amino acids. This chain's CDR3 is CAWTILGDTRSWDTRQMFF. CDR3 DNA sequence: TGTGCCTGGACTATACTGGGGGATACGAGATCCTGGGACACCCGACAGATGTTTTTC.

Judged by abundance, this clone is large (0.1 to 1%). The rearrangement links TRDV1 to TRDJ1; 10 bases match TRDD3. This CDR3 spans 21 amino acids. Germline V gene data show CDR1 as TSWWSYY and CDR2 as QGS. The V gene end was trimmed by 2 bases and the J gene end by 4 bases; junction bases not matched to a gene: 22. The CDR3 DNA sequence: TGTGCTCTTGGGGAAGATACCCAGCGCGTATCTTGGGGGATACTCGGCGATAAACTCATCTTT. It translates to CALGEDTQRVSWGILGDKLIF.

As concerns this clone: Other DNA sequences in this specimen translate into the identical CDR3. CDR3 loop: CACDGIRTDKLIF. The CDR3 coding sequence is TGTGCCTGTGACGGGATACGCACTGATAAACTCATCTTT. The chain combines TRDV2 with TRDJ1; 8 bases agree with TRDD3. The CDR3 totals 13 residues. Per the germline V gene, CDR1 is GEAIGNYY and CDR2 is EKD. V gave up 3 bases and J gave up 5 bases; unmatched junction bases: 4.

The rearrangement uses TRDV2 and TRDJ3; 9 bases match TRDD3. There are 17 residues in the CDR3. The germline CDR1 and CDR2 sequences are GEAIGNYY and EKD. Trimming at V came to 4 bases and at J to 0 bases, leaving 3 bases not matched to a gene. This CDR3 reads CACEYWGSSWDTRQMFF. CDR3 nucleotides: TGTGCCTGTGAGTACTGGGGGAGCTCCTGGGACACCCGACAGATGTTTTTC.

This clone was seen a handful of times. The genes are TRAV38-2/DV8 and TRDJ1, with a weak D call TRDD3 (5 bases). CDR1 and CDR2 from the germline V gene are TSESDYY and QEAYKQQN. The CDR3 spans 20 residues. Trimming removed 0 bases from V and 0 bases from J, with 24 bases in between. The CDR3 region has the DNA TGTGCTTATAGGAGCGCGGAAGGGGCGAGAGGGATTCCGTACACCGATAAACTCATCTTT. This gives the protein CAYRSAEGARGIPYTDKLIF.

CDR3 in amino acids: CALGELPYTDKLIF. Here the CDR3 DNA reads TGTGCTCTTGGGGAACTGCCCTACACCGATAAACTCATCTTT. The chain links TRDV1 to TRDJ1; no firm D call. The germline V gene has CDR1 TSWWSYY and CDR2 QGS. The CDR3 sequence is 14 residues long. Trimming pared 0 bases from V and 0 bases from J, leaving 5 bases between.

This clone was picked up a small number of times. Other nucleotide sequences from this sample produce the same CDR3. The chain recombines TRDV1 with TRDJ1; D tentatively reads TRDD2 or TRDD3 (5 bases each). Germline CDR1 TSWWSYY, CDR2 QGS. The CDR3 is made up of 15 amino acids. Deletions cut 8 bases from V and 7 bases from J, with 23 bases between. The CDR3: CALSYRGAAGVKLIF. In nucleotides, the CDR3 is TGTGCTCTTTCCTATCGTGGGGCCGCCGGAGTTAAACTCATCTTT.

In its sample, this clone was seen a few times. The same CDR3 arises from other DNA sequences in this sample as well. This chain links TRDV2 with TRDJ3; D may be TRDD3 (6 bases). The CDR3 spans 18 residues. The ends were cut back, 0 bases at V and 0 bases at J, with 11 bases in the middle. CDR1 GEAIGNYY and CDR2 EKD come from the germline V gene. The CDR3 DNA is TGTGCCTGTGACACCGTGGGGGTGAGCTCCTGGGACACCCGACAGATGTTTTTC. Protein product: CACDTVGVSSWDTRQMFF.

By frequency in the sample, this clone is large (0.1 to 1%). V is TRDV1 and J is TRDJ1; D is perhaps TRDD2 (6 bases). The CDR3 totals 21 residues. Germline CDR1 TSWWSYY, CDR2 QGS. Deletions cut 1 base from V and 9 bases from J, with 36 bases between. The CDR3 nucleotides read TGTGCTCTTGGGGAACGACGGGGGGGCCTTCCCGAGAGGTGTAGAGGAACGGAACTCATCTTT. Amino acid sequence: CALGERRGGLPERCRGTELIF.

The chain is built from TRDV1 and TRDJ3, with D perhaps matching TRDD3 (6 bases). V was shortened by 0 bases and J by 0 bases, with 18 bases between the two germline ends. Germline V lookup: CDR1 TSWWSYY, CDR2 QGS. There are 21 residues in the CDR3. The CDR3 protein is CALGELRSGGKFSWDTRQMFF. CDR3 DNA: TGTGCTCTTGGGGAACTAAGGTCCGGGGGGAAATTCTCCTGGGACACCCGACAGATGTTTTTC.

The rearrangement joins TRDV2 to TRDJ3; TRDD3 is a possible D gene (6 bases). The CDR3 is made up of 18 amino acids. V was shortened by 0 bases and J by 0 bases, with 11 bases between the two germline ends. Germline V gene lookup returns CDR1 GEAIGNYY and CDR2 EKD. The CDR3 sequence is CACDTGWGFSWDTRQMFF. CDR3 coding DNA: TGTGCCTGTGACACCGGATGGGGGTTCTCCTGGGACACCCGACAGATGTTTTTC.

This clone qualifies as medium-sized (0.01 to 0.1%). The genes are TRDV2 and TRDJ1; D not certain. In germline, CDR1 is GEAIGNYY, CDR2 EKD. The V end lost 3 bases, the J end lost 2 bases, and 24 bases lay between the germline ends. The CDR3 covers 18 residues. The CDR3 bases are TGTGCCTGTGACCCCGCGCCCTTACATTCGACTAGGACCGATAAACTCATCTTT. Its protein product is CACDPAPLHSTRTDKLIF.